This passage covers 18 T cell receptor beta chains from one sample sequenced in a study of beta chain features in type 1 diabetes. TCRB transcripts that were expressed got sequenced, as all of the isolated RNA had been reverse transcribed. TCRdb's copy holds only in-frame clones and misses some; the assay was immunoSEQ multiplex PCR. The data hold about 160,000 clones, with about 9.1% observed a single time. The sequencing input was central memory CD4+ T cells from blood. These receptor sequences come from a woman younger than 30 in good health.

This clone occurred a few times. V usage is TRBV7-2 and J usage is TRBJ2-3; 8 bases fit TRBD2. J was trimmed by 4 bases and V by 0 bases; bases with no gene match: 6. CDR1 and CDR2 (germline): SGHTA, FQGNSA. This CDR3 region has 16 residues. The CDR3 loop reads CASSLALGTRPDTQYF. CDR3 coding DNA: TGTGCCAGCAGCTTAGCGTTAGGGACTAGACCAGATACGCAGTATTTT.

This clone was picked up a small number of times. This chain uses TRBV11-3 with TRBJ1-2, with unresolved D. The V end lost 0 bases, the J end lost 8 bases, and 10 bases lay between the germline ends. Germline V gene lookup returns CDR1 SGHNT and CDR2 YENEEA. CDR3 length equals 13 residues. CDR3 DNA sequence: TGTGCCAGCAGCTTAGAGCGCGGGAGAGGCTACACCTTC. This translates into CASSLERGRGYTF. The entire variable domain, with the rest obtained from reference TRBV11-3 and TRBJ1-2, is as follows: EAGVVQSPRYKIIEKKQPVAFWCNPISGHNTLYWYLQNLGQGPELLIRYENEEAVDDSQLPKDRFSAERLKGVDSTLKIQPAELGDSAVYLCASSLERGRGYTFGSGTRLTVV.

V usage is TRBV25-1 and J usage is TRBJ1-2; D gene ambiguous. The CDR3 length is 13 residues. The germline V gene encodes CDR1 MGHDK and CDR2 SYGVNS. V was shortened by 3 bases and J by 7 bases, with 12 bases between the two germline ends. CDR3 loop: CASSDFRAGGYTF. Here the CDR3 DNA reads TGTGCCAGCAGTGATTTTCGGGCGGGTGGCTACACCTTC.

This clone has more than one count but fewer than ten. The rearrangement uses TRBV6-5 and TRBJ1-2; 7 nucleotides line up with TRBD1. V was pared by 2 bases and J by 8 bases, with 8 bases of the junction left unmatched. CDR1 and CDR2 from the germline V gene are MNHEY and SVGAGI. The CDR3 contains 14 residues. CDR3 DNA: TGTGCCAGCAGTTACACTGACAGGGCACGCGGCTACACCTTC. Protein: CASSYTDRARGYTF.

This clone has more than one count but fewer than ten. This chain uses TRBV7-2 with TRBJ1-2; TRBD1 matches 10 bases. Germline V gene sequence: CDR1 SGHTA, CDR2 FQGNSA. The CDR3 has 13 amino acids. J gave up 5 bases and V 5 bases, and 2 bases lay outside the gene matches. The CDR3 DNA sequence: TGTGCCAGCAGCGGACAGGGGGTTTATGGCTACACCTTC. Residues: CASSGQGVYGYTF.

This chain joins TRBV5-1 and TRBJ2-2, with D possibly TRBD1 on 6 matching bases. Between the trimmed V and J ends, which lost 3 bases and 8 bases, there was a span of 17 bases. This CDR3 comprises 15 residues. Germline loops: CDR1 SGHRS, CDR2 YFSETQ. CDR3 coding DNA: TGCGCCAGCAGCTCCGGACAGCACGAAACGGGGGAGCTGTTTTTT. It translates to CASSSGQHETGELFF. The complete variable domain, with remaining parts taken from reference TRBV5-1 and TRBJ2-2, reads KAGVTQTPRYLIKTRGQQVTLSCSPISGHRSVSWYQQTPGQGLQFLFEYFSETQRNKGNFPGRFSGRQFSNSRSEMNVSTLELGDSALYLCASSSGQHETGELFFGEGSRLTVL.

The chain couples TRBV11-3 to TRBJ1-1; the match to TRBD1 covers 8 bases. With 5 bases clipped from V and 6 bases from J, the junction kept 2 bases outside the gene matches. This CDR3 contains 12 residues. Germline CDR1 and CDR2: SGHNT and YENEEA. The CDR3, as DNA: TGTGCCAGCAGCCGGACAGGGTCTGAAGCTTTCTTT. This translates into CASSRTGSEAFF.

This clone has a count of ten or more. This rearrangement joins TRBV6-1 to TRBJ2-7; 9 bases are a match to TRBD1. CDR3 length: 12 amino acids. Germline lookup yields CDR1 MNHNS and CDR2 SASEGT. The ends lost 5 bases at V and 5 bases at J; junction bases unmatched: 1. The CDR3 sequence is CASSRDRDEQYF. CDR3 DNA: TGTGCCAGCAGTCGGGACAGGGACGAGCAGTACTTC.

This clone has just a few counts. In DNA form, the CDR3 reads TGTGCCAGCAGTAAAACGAGCGGAGGGGGGGGAAAGGAGACCCAGTACTTC. This codes for CASSKTSGGGGKETQYF. The chain carries TRBV2 and TRBJ2-5; perhaps TRBD2 as D (7 bases). Germline lookup yields CDR1 SNHLY and CDR2 FYNNEI. Between the trimmed V and J ends, which lost 5 bases and 5 bases, there was a span of 24 bases. The CDR3 has 17 residues.

The table lists this clone with a few counts. The J gene is TRBJ1-1, the V gene TRBV18; D possibly corresponds to TRBD1 (6 bases). V lost 6 bases to trimming and J lost 5 bases, with 10 bases between them. The germline V gene has CDR1 KGHSH and CDR2 LQKENI. The CDR3 has 12 residues. CDR3 DNA: TGTGCCAGCTCCCAGCAGGGGACTGAAGCTTTCTTT. It specifies CASSQQGTEAFF.

This clone has just a few counts. This chain connects TRBV4-2 to TRBJ1-4, with no clear D. From germline, CDR1 is LGHNA and CDR2 YNFKEQ. This CDR3 has 17 residues. V was shortened by 0 bases and J by 0 bases, with 11 bases between the two germline ends. The CDR3 nucleotides are TGTGCCAGCAGCCAAGATTCGGAGTCTGCAACTAATGAAAAACTGTTTTTT. It is translated as CASSQDSESATNEKLFF.

This clone has just a few counts. The rearrangement joins TRBV19 to TRBJ1-5; a weak D match, TRBD1 (6 bases). This CDR3 region has 13 residues. The germline CDR1 and CDR2 sequences are LNHDA and SQIVND (reference sequence). Trimming took 5 bases from V and 4 from J, leaving 9 bases between them. CDR3 residues: CASSLQGNQPQHF. The CDR3 DNA sequence: TGTGCCAGTAGTTTGCAGGGGAATCAGCCCCAGCATTTT.

V gene TRBV4-2 combines with J gene TRBJ1-4, with D possibly matching TRBD1 (6 bases). The CDR3 loop spans 16 amino acids. The germline CDR1 and CDR2 sequences are LGHNA and YNFKEQ. V was trimmed by 3 bases and J by 6 bases, leaving 17 bases between them. CDR3 nucleotide sequence: TGTGCCAGCAGCCAGGGCAGACAGGACACTCATGAAAAACTGTTTTTT. Translation gives CASSQGRQDTHEKLFF.

This clone was counted at least ten times. V and J are TRBV29-1 and TRBJ1-2; 9 nucleotides agree with TRBD1. Trimming took 6 bases from V and 8 from J; bases not matched to a gene: 10. The CDR3 runs 13 residues. Germline V lookup: CDR1 SQVTM, CDR2 ANQGSEA. CDR3 bases: TGCAGCGTATTACAGGGGGCAGGAAAAGGCTACACCTTC. Protein: CSVLQGAGKGYTF.

This clone turned up a few times. The chain joins TRBV15 to TRBJ2-1, with D perhaps matching TRBD1 (5 bases). Between the trimmed V and J ends, which lost 4 bases and 7 bases, there was a span of 11 bases. The CDR3 extends over 13 amino acids. Germline V gene lookup returns CDR1 LNHNV and CDR2 YYDKDF (reference sequence). The CDR3 nucleotides read TGTGCCACCAGCACCGGCGACAGAAATGAGCAGTTCTTC. Encoded protein: CATSTGDRNEQFF.

There are many counts of this clone. The chain recombines TRBV29-1 with TRBJ2-7; 11 nucleotides align to TRBD1. V dropped 3 bases and J dropped 4; count of bases not matched to a gene: 5. This CDR3 has 14 amino acids. Germline V gives CDR1 SQVTM, CDR2 ANQGSEA. Here the CDR3 reads CSVDMGTGGYEQYF. The DNA for the CDR3 is TGCAGCGTTGATATGGGGACAGGGGGGTACGAGCAGTACTTC.

The CDR3 DNA sequence: TGTGCCAGCAGCTTAGGACCTCCGACAAGTGGCTACACCTTC. It translates to CASSLGPPTSGYTF. The chain is built from TRBV13 and TRBJ1-2; D gene uncertain. The CDR3 has 14 amino acids. Germline V gene sequence: CDR1 PRHDT, CDR2 FYEKMQ (reference sequence). Trimming removed 0 bases from V and 7 bases from J, with 12 bases in between.

This chain uses TRBV19 with TRBJ1-5; 8 bases line up with TRBD1. Germline values: CDR1 LNHDA, CDR2 SQIVND (reference sequence). The CDR3 runs 15 residues. The V gene end was trimmed by 5 bases and the J gene end by 5 bases; junction bases not matched to a gene: 8. CDR3 bases: TGTGCCAGTAGTTTAGGACAGGGCGGCTATCAGCCCCAGCATTTT. This encodes CASSLGQGGYQPQHF.